The next 19 T cell receptor beta chains were all read from a single sample in a study of control samples from healthy donors and cancer patients. TCRdb keeps only in-frame clones here, not all; method: immunoSEQ multiplex PCR. The data contain about 100,000 clones, approximately 84% of them singletons. Sequenced: blood. The receptors shown here come from a woman aged 45-65 years in good health.

This clone turned up a few times. The chain combines TRBV11-2 with TRBJ1-1, with D possibly TRBD1 on 5 matching bases. The CDR3 spans 12 residues. V dropped 0 bases and J dropped 11 bases, with 10 bases sitting between them. Germline CDR1 reads SGHAT; CDR2 reads FQNNGV. The CDR3 bases are TGTGCCAGCAGCTTAGATGGAGGGGCGGCTTTCTTT. It codes for CASSLDGGAAFF.

The chain combines TRBV30 with TRBJ2-6; D is unresolved. V lost 6 bases to trimming and J lost 2 bases, with 8 bases between them. The CDR3 length is 13 residues. Germline lookup yields CDR1 GTSNPN and CDR2 SVGIG (reference sequence). The CDR3 region is CACEKPGANVLTF. CDR3 coding DNA: TGTGCCTGTGAGAAGCCTGGGGCCAACGTCCTGACTTTC. Based on the CDR3 plus reference TRBV30 and TRBJ2-6, the full variable domain is SQTIHQWPATLVQPVGSPLSLECTVEGTSNPNLYWYRQAAGRGLQLLFYSVGIGQISSEVPQNLSASRPQDRQFILSSKKLLLSDSGFYLCACEKPGANVLTFGAGSRLTVL.

The chain couples TRBV6-5 to TRBJ2-2; D is ambiguous. The length of the CDR3 is 14 residues. Looked up from germline, CDR1 is MNHEY and CDR2 is SVGAGI. With 8 bases removed from V and 2 bases from J, the gap between germline ends came to 12 bases. The chain's CDR3 is CASLRNTNTGELFF. The DNA for the CDR3 is TGTGCCAGCCTTCGGAACACCAACACCGGGGAGCTGTTTTTT.

V and J are TRBV25-1 and TRBJ2-2; 7 positions agree with TRBD1. The CDR3 is 13 residues long. V gave up 6 bases and J gave up 4 bases; unmatched junction bases: 2. The germline V gene has CDR1 MGHDK and CDR2 SYGVNS. This CDR3 is CASRTGSTGELFF. Written as DNA, the CDR3 is TGTGCCAGCAGGACAGGGAGCACCGGGGAGCTGTTTTTT. The whole variable domain, remainder taken from reference TRBV25-1 and TRBJ2-2, is EADIYQTPRYLVIGTGKKITLECSQTMGHDKMYWYQQDPGMELHLIHYSYGVNSTEKGDLSSESTVSRIRTEHFPLTLESARPSHTSQYLCASRTGSTGELFFGEGSRLTVL.

V and J are TRBV29-1 and TRBJ1-2; D not certain. Germline V gives CDR1 SQVTM, CDR2 ANQGSEA. The CDR3 contains 13 residues. Trimming removed 7 bases at V and 8 bases at J, with 20 bases between. DNA for the CDR3: TGCAGCGCTATCCCTGGTCAAGGAGGAGGCTACACCTTC. This codes for CSAIPGQGGGYTF. Filled out from reference TRBV29-1 and TRBJ1-2, the complete variable domain reads SAVISQKPSRDICQRGTSLTIQCQVDSQVTMMFWYRQQPGQSLTLIATANQGSEATYESGFVIDKFPISRPNLTFSTLTVSNMSPEDSSIYLCSAIPGQGGGYTFGSGTRLTVV.

The chain recombines TRBV4-1 with TRBJ2-5, with unresolved D. The germline V and J ends were trimmed by 1 base and 7 bases, with 13 bases remaining between them. Germline CDR1 is MGHRA and CDR2 is YSYEKL. The CDR3 sequence is 14 residues long. The CDR3 loop reads CASSQGLLEATQYF. The CDR3 region has the DNA TGCGCCAGCAGCCAAGGACTCCTTGAAGCGACCCAGTACTTC.

This clone is a singleton in its sample. The chain has TRBV21-1 and TRBJ1-6; TRBD1 was called by the table and not checked on the DNA. TRBV21-1 is classified as a pseudogene. The CDR3 spans 13 residues. CDR3 in DNA: TGTGCTACCCAGGGGGCTAAGGATTCACCCCTCCACTTT. Translation: CATQGAKDSPLHF.

The rearrangement uses TRBV30 and TRBJ1-5, with D possibly TRBD1 on 6 matching bases. Trimming shortened V by 2 bases and J by 6 bases, and 23 bases separated the two germline ends. This CDR3 is 17 amino acids long. CDR1 is GTSNPN and CDR2 is SVGIG in the germline V gene (reference sequence). The CDR3 spells CAWSHPVGGRSGQPQHF. In DNA form, the CDR3 reads TGTGCCTGGAGTCACCCGGTGGGGGGGCGATCTGGTCAGCCCCAGCATTTT.

The rearrangement uses TRBV6-5 and TRBJ1-1; tentative D call: TRBD1 (5 bases). V was cut by 6 bases and J by 4 bases, with 9 bases left in between. The V gene's germline CDR1 is MNHEY and CDR2 SVGAGI. This CDR3 spans 12 amino acids. CDR3 sequence (DNA): TGTGCCAGCAGGAGAGGGGCCACTGAAGCTTTCTTT. This codes for CASRRGATEAFF.

The rearrangement uses TRBV9 and TRBJ2-7; D possibly corresponds to TRBD2 (6 bases). This CDR3 contains 14 residues. With 0 bases removed from V and 4 bases from J, the gap between germline ends came to 11 bases. Germline CDR1 SGDLS, CDR2 YYNGEE. CDR3 sequence reads: CASSVEGAGYEQYF. Here the CDR3 DNA reads TGTGCCAGCAGCGTAGAAGGTGCGGGATACGAGCAGTACTTC.

The chain has TRBV5-5 and TRBJ1-1; unclear D gene. CDR1 is SGHKS and CDR2 is YYEKEE in the germline V gene (reference sequence). This CDR3 is 15 amino acids long. Trimming cost V 1 base and J 0 bases, with 10 bases left between them. CDR3 nucleotide sequence: TGTGCCAGCAGCTTGTTACCAGGCCTGAACACTGAAGCTTTCTTT. It yields the protein CASSLLPGLNTEAFF.

The chain employs TRBV10-3 and TRBJ2-1, with 8 bases that match TRBD1. CDR3 length equals 13 residues. In germline, CDR1 is ENHRY, CDR2 SYGVKD. V trimming: 8 bases; J trimming: 8 bases; junction bases outside the gene matches: 8. The CDR3 here is CAIGTGTLYEQFF. DNA for the CDR3: TGTGCCATCGGGACAGGCACATTGTATGAGCAGTTCTTC.

Of note for this clone: An end of the junction differs from the germline gene, which may be a read error. The chain recombines TRBV19 with TRBJ1-2; no firm D call. Germline V lookup: CDR1 LNHDA, CDR2 SQIVND (reference sequence). The CDR3 contains 10 residues. For the CDR3, the DNA is TGTGCCAGTTCGAATGATGGGTACACCTTC. Translating gives CASSNDGYTF.

This chain uses TRBV7-2 with TRBJ2-1; the D gene is possibly TRBD1 (5 bases). In germline, CDR1 is SGHTA, CDR2 FQGNSA. CDR3 length: 12 amino acids. The germline V and J ends were trimmed by 4 bases and 10 bases, with 11 bases remaining between them. CDR3 residues: CASSSQGLEQFF. CDR3 nucleotides: TGTGCCAGCAGCTCTCAGGGTCTCGAGCAGTTCTTC.

This chain links TRBV15 with TRBJ1-6; the D gene is possibly TRBD1 (5 bases). Germline V gives CDR1 LNHNV, CDR2 YYDKDF (reference sequence). Trimming removed 0 bases at V and 7 bases at J, with 13 bases between. There are 16 residues in the CDR3. Here the CDR3 DNA reads TGTGCCACCAGCAGAGATCCGCCAGGGTCGAATTCACCCCTCCACTTT. It specifies CATSRDPPGSNSPLHF.

This CDR3 is CASSSLLGGGTTEAFF. DNA for the CDR3: TGTGCCAGCAGCTCCTTGCTCGGAGGGGGCACCACTGAAGCTTTCTTT. This rearrangement joins TRBV7-9 to TRBJ1-1; 7 nucleotides agree with TRBD1. With V trimmed by 4 bases and J by 4 bases, 12 bases remained unmatched. CDR3 size: 16 residues. Germline loops: CDR1 SEHNR, CDR2 FQNEAQ (reference sequence).

J is TRBJ2-1 and V is TRBV12-3 or TRBV12-4, with TRBD2 as a possible D gene (5 bases). The CDR3 runs 13 residues. Trimming left V 8 bases short and J 1 base short, with 9 bases between. The CDR3 loop is CASGWESYNEQFF. In DNA form, the CDR3 reads TGTGCCAGCGGTTGGGAGTCCTACAATGAGCAGTTCTTC.

This rearrangement joins TRBV5-1 to TRBJ1-1; D not certain. V was shortened by 4 bases and J by 3 bases, with 10 bases between the two germline ends. This CDR3 comprises 13 residues. CDR1 is SGHRS and CDR2 is YFSETQ in the germline V gene. CDR3 in amino acids: CASSRRWDTEAFF. The CDR3 DNA is TGCGCCAGCAGCCGTCGATGGGACACTGAAGCTTTCTTT. The full variable domain, in which reference TRBV5-1 and TRBJ1-1 provide the parts outside the CDR3, is KAGVTQTPRYLIKTRGQQVTLSCSPISGHRSVSWYQQTPGQGLQFLFEYFSETQRNKGNFPGRFSGRQFSNSRSEMNVSTLELGDSALYLCASSRRWDTEAFFGQGTRLTVV.

To note about this clone: The germline gene is not matched at one end of the junction; a read error may be the cause. The J gene is TRBJ2-1, the V gene TRBV11-2, with a possible D match to TRBD2 (6 bases). The CDR3 is 14 residues long. The germline V gene encodes CDR1 SGHAT and CDR2 FQNNGV. For the CDR3, the DNA is TGTGCCAGCAGCCGCCGGGACTCCCACAATGAGCAGTTCTTC. Translated, it gives CASSRRDSHNEQFF.